The sequence of this TCR beta chain was determined in a study of shared T cell receptors in the human thymus (dated by TCRdb to about 2021). For the wider study: The study examined how self-reactive, shared T-cell receptor alpha chains are generated in the human thymus.

The library was obtained by the immunoSEQ multiplex PCR assay. TCRdb limited this immuneACCESS table to in-frame rearrangements with V and J called. A share of clones is missing; checked studies link under half to unresolved V genes, and the rest is unexplained. For this sample the table gives 500,000 to 850,000 clones, of which about 89% were detected only once. The leading ten clones occupy roughly 0.0086% of the sample. The germline V gene (reference sequence) sets CDR1 to MNHEY and CDR2 to SMNVEV. Spanning cysteine to phenylalanine, the CDR3 consists of 20 amino acids. The only DNA kept is the CDR3, 60 bases in frame from the first base. After removal of 10 bases from V and 3 bases from J, the junction retains 28 bases not matched to a gene. Comments on this clone: Its antigen remains undetermined. No base-level quality is on record; no much larger clone is a single base apart.

These data were also filed under a second study, of human thymus T cells. The second paper states: In Finland, the donors were immunologically healthy infants who were having open corrective cardiac surgery for congenital heart defects. Thymus tissue was obtained as surgical resects removed during corrective cardiac surgery. Usage of V and J gene segments appeared to be biased in both the thymic and the peripheral blood repertoires. The related research found that thymic TCR repertoires overlapped highly between unrelated individuals. TCR alpha and beta repertoires from roughly 8 infant thymus samples and a few related peripheral blood samples were characterized in the study. The infant donors were roughly 7 to 250 days old, and the cohort included more than five males and a couple of females. Thymocytes were mechanically released from the tissue and were stored as pellets of roughly 10-32 million cells at -70 degrees C. A QIAsymphony instrument was used to extract genomic DNA from frozen cell pellets. The immunoSEQ multiplex PCR assay was used to amplify the TCRB and TCRAD loci from a standardized amount of quality-controlled genomic DNA. The V(D)J region was spanned by amplicons of a length sufficient to cover the CDR3 and to identify V and J genes. Amplicon sequencing was performed on an Illumina platform through the commercial immunoSEQ service. Primer bias and sequencing errors were corrected as previously described, and TCRAD and TCRB were defined on the basis of the IMGT database. Analysis of the repertoires was done with immunoSEQ Analyzer 3.0 and VDJTools and included basic statistics, V/J segment usage, diversity estimates, rarefaction and pairwise overlap. Diversity was estimated with Chao1, ChaoE, Efron-Thisted, Shannon and inverse Simpson indices, and also on datasets down-sampled to the smallest sample. Repertoire overlap was assessed by strict matching of CDR3 nucleotide sequence, V gene and J gene, and clustering was done by Jaccard-based multidimensional scaling. Thymus samples yielded on average about 810,000 unique TCRB clonotypes, compared with about 80,000 from blood samples.

The V and J segments used are TRBV27 and TRBJ2-7; TRBD2 lines up with 9 middle nucleotides. This sequence was found in a boy less than two years old with a congenital heart defect. Donor details come from another sample of the same person, matched by shared clones. What was sequenced was thymocytes. The CDR3 protein: CATRSLGQDNSGSVRYEQYF. The DNA is as follows: TGTGCCACACGATCACTGGGACAAGATAATAGCGGGAGTGTTCGCTACGAGCAGTACTTC.